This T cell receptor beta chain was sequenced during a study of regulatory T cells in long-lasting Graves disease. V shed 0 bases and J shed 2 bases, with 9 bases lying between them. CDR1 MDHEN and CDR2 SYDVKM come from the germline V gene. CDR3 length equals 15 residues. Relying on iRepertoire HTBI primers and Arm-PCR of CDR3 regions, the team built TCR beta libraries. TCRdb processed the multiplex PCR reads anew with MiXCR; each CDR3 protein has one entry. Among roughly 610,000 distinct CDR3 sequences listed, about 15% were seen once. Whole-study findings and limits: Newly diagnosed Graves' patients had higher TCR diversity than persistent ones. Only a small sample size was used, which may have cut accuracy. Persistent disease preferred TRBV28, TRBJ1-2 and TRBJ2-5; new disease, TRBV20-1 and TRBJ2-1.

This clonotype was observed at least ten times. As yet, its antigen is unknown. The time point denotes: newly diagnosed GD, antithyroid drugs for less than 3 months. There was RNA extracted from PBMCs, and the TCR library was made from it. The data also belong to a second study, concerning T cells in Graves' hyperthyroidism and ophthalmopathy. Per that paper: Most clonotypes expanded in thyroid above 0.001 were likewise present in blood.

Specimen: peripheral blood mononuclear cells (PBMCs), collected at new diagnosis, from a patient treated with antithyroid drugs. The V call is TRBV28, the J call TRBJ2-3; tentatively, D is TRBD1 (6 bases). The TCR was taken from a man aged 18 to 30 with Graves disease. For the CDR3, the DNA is TGTGCCAGCAGTTTATGGGGGGACACCACAGATACGCAGTATTTT. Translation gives CASSLWGDTTDTQYF.